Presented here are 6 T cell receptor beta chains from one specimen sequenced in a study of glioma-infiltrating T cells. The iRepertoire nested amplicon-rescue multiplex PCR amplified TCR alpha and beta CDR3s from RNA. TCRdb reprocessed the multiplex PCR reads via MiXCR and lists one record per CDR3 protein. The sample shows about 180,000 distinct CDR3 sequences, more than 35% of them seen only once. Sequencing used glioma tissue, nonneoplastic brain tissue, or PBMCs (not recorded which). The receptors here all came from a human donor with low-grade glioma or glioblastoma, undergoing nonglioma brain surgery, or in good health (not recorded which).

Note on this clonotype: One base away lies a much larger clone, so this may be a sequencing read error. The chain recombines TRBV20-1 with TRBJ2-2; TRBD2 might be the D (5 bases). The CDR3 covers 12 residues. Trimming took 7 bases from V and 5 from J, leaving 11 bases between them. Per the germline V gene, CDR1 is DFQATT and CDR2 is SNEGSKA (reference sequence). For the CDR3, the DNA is TGCAGTGTACCGGGGAATACCGGGGAGCTGTTTTTT. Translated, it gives CSVPGNTGELFF.

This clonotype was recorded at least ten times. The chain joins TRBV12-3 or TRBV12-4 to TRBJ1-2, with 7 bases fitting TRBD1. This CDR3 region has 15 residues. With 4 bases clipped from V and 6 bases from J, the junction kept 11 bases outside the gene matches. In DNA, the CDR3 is TGTGCCAGCAGTTCCACGTCTTTTGGGACAGATGGCTACACCTTC. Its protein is CASSSTSFGTDGYTF.

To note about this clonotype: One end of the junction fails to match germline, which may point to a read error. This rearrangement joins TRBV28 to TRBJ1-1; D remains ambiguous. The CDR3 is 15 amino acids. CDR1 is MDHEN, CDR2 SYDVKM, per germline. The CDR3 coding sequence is TGTGCCAGCAATTTATTATCGACGGGGAACACTGAAGCTTTCTTT. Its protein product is CASNLLSTGNTEAFF. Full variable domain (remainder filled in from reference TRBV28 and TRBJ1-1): DVKVTQSSRYLVKRTGEKVFLECVQDMDHENMFWYRQDPGLGLRLIYFSYDVKMKEKGDIPEGYSVSREKKERFSLILESASTNQTSMYLCASNLLSTGNTEAFFGQGTRLTVV.

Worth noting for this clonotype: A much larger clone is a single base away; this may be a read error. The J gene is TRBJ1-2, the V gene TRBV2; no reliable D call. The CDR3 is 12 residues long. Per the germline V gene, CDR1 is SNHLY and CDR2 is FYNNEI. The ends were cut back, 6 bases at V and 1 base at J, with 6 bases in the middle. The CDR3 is CASRGLNYGYTF. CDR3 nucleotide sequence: TGTGCCAGCAGAGGCCTTAACTATGGCTACACCTTC.

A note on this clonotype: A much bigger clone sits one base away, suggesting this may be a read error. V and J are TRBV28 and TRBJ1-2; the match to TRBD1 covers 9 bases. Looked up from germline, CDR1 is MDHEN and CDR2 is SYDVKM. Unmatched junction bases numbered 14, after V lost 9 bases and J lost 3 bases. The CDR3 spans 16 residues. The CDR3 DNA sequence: TGTGCCAGTTTCACCACCCCGCGGGACAGGGACTATGGCTACACCTTC. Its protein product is CASFTTPRDRDYGYTF.

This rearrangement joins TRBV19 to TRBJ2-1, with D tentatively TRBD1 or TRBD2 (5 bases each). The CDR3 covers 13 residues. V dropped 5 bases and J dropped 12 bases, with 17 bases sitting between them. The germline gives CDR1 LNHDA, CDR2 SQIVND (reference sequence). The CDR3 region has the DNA TGTGCCAGTAGTGTGGGGCCCCTAGCTGTGCAGTTCTTC. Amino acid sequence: CASSVGPLAVQFF.